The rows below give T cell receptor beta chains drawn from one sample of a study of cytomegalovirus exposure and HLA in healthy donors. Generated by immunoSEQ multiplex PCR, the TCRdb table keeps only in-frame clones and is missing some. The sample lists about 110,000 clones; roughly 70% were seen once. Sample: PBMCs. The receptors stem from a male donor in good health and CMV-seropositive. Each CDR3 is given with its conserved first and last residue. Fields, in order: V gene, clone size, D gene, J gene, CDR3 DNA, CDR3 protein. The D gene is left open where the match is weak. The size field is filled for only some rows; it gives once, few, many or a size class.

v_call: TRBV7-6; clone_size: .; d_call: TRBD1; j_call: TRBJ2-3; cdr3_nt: TGTGCCAGCAGCACCTCGTTAGGGGGCAATACAGATACGCAGTATTTT; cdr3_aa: CASSTSLGGNTDTQYF
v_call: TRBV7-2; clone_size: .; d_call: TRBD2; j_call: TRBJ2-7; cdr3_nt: TGTGCCAGCAGCCATTCGTCGCTAGCGGGAACCGTATACGAGCAGTACTTC; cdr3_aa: CASSHSSLAGTVYEQYF
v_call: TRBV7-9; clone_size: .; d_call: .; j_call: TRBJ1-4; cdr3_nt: TGTGCCAGCAGCCTCTCGGACAGAAATGAAAAACTGTTTTTT; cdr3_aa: CASSLSDRNEKLFF
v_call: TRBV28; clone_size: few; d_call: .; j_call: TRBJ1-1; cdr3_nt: TGTGCCAGCGACAGGATGAACACTGAAGCTTTCTTT; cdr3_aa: CASDRMNTEAFF
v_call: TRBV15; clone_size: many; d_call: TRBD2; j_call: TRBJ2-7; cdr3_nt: TGTGCCACCAGCAGAGATCGGACTAGCGGGAGCCACGAGCAGTACTTC; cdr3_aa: CATSRDRTSGSHEQYF
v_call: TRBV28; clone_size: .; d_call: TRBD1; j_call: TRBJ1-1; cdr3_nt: TGTGCCAGCAGTCACCAACAGGGGGTAGGCTCTGAAGCTTTCTTT; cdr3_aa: CASSHQQGVGSEAFF
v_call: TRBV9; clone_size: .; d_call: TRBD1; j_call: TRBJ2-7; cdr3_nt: TGTGCCAGCAGCGGGCCGGGACAGGGGGCCGAGCAGTACTTC; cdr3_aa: CASSGPGQGAEQYF
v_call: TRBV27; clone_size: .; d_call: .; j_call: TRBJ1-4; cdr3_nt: TGTGCCAGCAGCTCTAGACGGGGGGGTACGGAACTGTTTTTT; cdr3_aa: CASSSRRGGTELFF
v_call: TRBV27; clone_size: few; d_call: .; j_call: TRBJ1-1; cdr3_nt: TGTGCCAGCAGTTTAGCAGGGAACACTGAAGCTTTCTTT; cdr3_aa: CASSLAGNTEAFF
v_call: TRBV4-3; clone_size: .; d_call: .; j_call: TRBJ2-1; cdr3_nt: TGCGCCAGCAGCCAAGATGGCCGGGGGTTTAACAATGAGCAGTTCTTC; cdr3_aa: CASSQDGRGFNNEQFF
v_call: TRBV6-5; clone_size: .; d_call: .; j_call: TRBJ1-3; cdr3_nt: TGTGCCAGCAGTTACTCAGTCGGGGCTGGAAACACCATATATTTT; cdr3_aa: CASSYSVGAGNTIYF
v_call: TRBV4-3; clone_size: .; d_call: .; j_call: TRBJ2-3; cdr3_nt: TGCGCCAGCAGCCAAGATAGAGGGCCCACAGATACGCAGTATTTT; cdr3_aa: CASSQDRGPTDTQYF
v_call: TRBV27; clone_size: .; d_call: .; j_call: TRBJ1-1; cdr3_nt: TGTGCCAGCAGTTCGGCAGCTAGTTGGCGGACTGAAGCTTTCTTT; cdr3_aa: CASSSAASWRTEAFF
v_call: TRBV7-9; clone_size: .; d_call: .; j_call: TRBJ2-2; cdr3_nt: TGTGCCAGCAGCTTAGTCCAGGCCACCGGGGAGCTGTTTTTT; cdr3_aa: CASSLVQATGELFF
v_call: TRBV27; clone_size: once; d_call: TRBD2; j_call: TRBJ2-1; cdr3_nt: TGTGCCAGCAGTTTATGGGTGACTAGCGGGAGAAATGAGCAGTTCTTC; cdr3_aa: CASSLWVTSGRNEQFF
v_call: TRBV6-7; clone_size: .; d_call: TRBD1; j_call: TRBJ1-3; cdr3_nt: TGTGCCAGCAGTTTTCATCGGGGACAGCTTTCGGACACCATATATTTT; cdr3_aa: CASSFHRGQLSDTIYF
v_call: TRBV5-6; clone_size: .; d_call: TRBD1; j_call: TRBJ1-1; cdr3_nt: TGTGCCAGCAGCTTCGGGACAGGGTTGAACACTGAAGCTTTCTTT; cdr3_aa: CASSFGTGLNTEAFF
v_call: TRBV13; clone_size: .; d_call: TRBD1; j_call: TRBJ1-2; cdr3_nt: TGTGCCAGCAGCACGAGGACAGGCATGATCTATGGCTACACCTTC; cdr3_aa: CASSTRTGMIYGYTF
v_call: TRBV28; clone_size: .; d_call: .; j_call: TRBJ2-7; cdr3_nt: TGTGCCAGCAAAATAAATTCCTACGAGCAGTACTTC; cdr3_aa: CASKINSYEQYF
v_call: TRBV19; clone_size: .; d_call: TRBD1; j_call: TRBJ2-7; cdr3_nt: TGTGCCAGTAGTCGGGGGGACAGGGGGCAGTACGAGCAGTACTTC; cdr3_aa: CASSRGDRGQYEQYF
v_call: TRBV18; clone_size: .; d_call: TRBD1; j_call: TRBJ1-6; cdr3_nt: TGTGCCAGCTCAGGCCGACAGGGGGGTAATTCACCCCTCCACTTT; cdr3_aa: CASSGRQGGNSPLHF
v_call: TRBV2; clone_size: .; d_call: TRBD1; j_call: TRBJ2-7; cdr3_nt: TGTGCCAGCAGCCCAGGGGGACAGGGAACCTACGAGCAGTACTTC; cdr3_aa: CASSPGGQGTYEQYF
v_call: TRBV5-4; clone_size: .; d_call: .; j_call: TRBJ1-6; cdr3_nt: TGTGCCAGCAGCTTGTGGGGGGGTAATTCACCCCTCCACTTT; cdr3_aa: CASSLWGGNSPLHF
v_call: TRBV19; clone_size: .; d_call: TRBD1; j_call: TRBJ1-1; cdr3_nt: TGTGCCAGTAAGACAGGGTCCACTGAAGCTTTCTTT; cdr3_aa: CASKTGSTEAFF
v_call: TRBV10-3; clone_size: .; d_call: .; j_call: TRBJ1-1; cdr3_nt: TGTGCCACTGCACCGGTCCTCATGAACACTGAAGCTTTCTTT; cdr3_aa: CATAPVLMNTEAFF
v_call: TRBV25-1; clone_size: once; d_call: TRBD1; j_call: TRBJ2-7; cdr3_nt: TGTGCCAGCAGTGACGTAACAGGGGTCTCCTACGAGCAGTACTTC; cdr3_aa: CASSDVTGVSYEQYF
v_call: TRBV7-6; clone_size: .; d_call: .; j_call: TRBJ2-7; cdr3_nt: TGTGCCAGCAGCCAGATCGCCTCCTACGAGCAGTACTTC; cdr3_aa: CASSQIASYEQYF
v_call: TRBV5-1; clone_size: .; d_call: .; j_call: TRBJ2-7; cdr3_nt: TGCGCCAGCAGTAACCTCGGGACCTACGAGCAGTACTTC; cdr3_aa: CASSNLGTYEQYF
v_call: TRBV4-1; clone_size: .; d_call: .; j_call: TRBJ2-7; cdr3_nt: TGCGCCAGCAGCCAGCAGCTAGGGGACGAGCAGTACTTC; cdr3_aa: CASSQQLGDEQYF
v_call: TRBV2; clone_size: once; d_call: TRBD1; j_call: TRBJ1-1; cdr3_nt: TGTGCCAGCAGTCCGGACAGGGGGCCAATACGAGCTTTCTTT; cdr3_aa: CASSPDRGPIRAFF
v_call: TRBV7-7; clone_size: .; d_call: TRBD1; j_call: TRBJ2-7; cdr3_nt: TGTGCTAGCAGCCTCGGGCAGGGGGCCCCCTACGAGCAGTACTTC; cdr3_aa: CASSLGQGAPYEQYF
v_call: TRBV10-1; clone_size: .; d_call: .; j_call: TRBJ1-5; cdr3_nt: TGCGCCAGCACCCGGGACACGTACCAGCCCCAGCATTTT; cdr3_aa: CASTRDTYQPQHF
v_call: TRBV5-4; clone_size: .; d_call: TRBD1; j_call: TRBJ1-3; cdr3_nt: TGTGCCAGCAGCCGGGGACAGGACTCTGGAAACACCATATATTTT; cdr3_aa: CASSRGQDSGNTIYF
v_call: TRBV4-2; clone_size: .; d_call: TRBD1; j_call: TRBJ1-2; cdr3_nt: TGTGCCAGCAGCCCTCGGGACAGGGGGCAGATATTGGGCTATGGCTACACCTTC; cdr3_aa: CASSPRDRGQILGYGYTF
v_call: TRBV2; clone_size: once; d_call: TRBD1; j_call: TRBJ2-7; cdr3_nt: TGTGCCAGCAGTGGGACAGGGTACGAGCAGTACTTC; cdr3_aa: CASSGTGYEQYF
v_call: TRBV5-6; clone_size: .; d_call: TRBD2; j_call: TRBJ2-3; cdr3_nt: TGTGCCAGCAGCTTGACTAGCGGCATCACAGATACGCAGTATTTT; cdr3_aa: CASSLTSGITDTQYF